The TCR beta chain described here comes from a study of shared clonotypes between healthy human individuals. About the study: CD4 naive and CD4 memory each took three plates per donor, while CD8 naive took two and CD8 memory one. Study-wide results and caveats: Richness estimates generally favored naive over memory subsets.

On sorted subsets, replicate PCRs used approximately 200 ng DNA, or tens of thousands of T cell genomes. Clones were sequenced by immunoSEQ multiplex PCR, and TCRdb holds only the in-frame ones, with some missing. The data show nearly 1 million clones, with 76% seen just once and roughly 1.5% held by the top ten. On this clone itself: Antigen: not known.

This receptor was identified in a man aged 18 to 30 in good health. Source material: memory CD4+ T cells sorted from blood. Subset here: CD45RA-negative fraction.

The CDR3 bases are TGTGCCAGCAGTACCCTCTCGGGACAGGGTTGGTTAGAGCAGTACTTC. Protein sequence: CASSTLSGQGWLEQYF. The rearrangement links TRBV27 to TRBJ2-7, with 9 nucleotides matching TRBD1. There are 16 residues in the CDR3. The germline gives CDR1 MNHEY, CDR2 SMNVEV (reference sequence). The trim removed 5 bases at V and 7 bases at J, leaving 15 bases unmatched.